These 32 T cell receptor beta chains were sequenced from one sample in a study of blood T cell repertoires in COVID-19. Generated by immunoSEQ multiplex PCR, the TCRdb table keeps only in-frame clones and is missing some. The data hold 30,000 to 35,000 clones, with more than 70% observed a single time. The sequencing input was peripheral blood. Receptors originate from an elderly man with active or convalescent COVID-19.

The CDR3 protein is CSATLNQPQHF. CDR3 nucleotide sequence: TGCAGTGCTACCCTGAATCAGCCCCAGCATTTT. This chain uses TRBV20-1 with TRBJ1-5; D ambiguous. V gave up 4 bases and J gave up 4 bases, with 5 bases separating them. Looked up from germline, CDR1 is DFQATT and CDR2 is SNEGSKA (reference sequence). The CDR3 spans 11 residues.

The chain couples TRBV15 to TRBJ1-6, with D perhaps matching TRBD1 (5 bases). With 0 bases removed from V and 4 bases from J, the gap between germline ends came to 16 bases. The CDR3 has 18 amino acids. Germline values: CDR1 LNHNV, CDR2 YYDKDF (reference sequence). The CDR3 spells CATSRDRGKNAYNSPLHF. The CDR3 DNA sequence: TGTGCCACCAGCAGAGATAGGGGAAAGAATGCTTATAATTCACCCCTCCACTTT.

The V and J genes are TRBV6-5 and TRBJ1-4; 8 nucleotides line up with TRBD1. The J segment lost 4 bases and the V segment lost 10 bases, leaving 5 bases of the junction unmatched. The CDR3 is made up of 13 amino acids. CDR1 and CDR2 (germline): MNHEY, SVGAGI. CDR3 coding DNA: TGTGCCACCGGGACAGGCGTTAATGAAAAACTGTTTTTT. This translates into CATGTGVNEKLFF.

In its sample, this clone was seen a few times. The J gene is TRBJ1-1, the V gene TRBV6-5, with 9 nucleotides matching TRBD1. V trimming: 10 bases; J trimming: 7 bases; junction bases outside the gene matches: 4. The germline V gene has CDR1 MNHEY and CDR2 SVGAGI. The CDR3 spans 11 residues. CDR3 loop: CATRTGDEAFF. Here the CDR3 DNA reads TGTGCCACCCGGACAGGGGATGAAGCTTTCTTT.

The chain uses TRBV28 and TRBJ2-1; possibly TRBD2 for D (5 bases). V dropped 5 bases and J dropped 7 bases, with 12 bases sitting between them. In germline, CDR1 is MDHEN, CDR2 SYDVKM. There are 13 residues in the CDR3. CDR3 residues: CASSLVGGNEQFF. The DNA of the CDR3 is TGTGCCAGCAGTCTCGTGGGCGGGAATGAGCAGTTCTTC.

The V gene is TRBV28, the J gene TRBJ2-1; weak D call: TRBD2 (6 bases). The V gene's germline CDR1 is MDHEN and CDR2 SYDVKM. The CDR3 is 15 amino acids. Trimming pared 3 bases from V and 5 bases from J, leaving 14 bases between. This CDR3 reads CASSLGRLGNNEQFF. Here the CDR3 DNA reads TGTGCCAGCAGTTTGGGGAGACTAGGGAACAATGAGCAGTTCTTC.

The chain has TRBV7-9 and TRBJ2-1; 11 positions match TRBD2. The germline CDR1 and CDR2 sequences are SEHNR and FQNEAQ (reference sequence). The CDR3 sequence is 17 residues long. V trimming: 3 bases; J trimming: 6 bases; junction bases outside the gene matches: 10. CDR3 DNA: TGTGCCAGCAGCTTGGACCACACTAGCGGGAGACCCAATGAGCAGTTCTTC. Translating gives CASSLDHTSGRPNEQFF.

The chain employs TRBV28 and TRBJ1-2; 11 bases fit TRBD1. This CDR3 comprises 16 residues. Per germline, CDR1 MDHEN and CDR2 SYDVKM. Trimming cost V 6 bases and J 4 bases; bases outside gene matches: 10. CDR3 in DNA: TGTGCCAGCAGCCGACTCGGGACAGGGGGTAGCTATGGCTACACCTTC. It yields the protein CASSRLGTGGSYGYTF.

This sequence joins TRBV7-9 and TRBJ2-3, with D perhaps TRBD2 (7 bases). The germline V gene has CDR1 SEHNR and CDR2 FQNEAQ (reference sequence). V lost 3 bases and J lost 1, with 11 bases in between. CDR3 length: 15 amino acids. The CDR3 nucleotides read TGTGCCAGCAGCTTCGGCGGGGGCGGCACAGATACGCAGTATTTT. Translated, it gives CASSFGGGGTDTQYF.

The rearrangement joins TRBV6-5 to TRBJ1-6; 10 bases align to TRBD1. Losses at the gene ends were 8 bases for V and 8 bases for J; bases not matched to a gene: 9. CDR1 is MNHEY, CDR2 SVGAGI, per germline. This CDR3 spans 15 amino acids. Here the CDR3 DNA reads TGTGCCAGCGCATCCAGACAGGGGGCGGATTCACCCCTCCACTTT. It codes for CASASRQGADSPLHF.

In nucleotides, the CDR3 is TGTGCCAGCAAGGAAAAGCGGGAGGCCTACGAGCAGTACTTC. Translation: CASKEKREAYEQYF. The chain couples TRBV28 to TRBJ2-7; 9 positions agree with TRBD2. V lost 7 bases, J lost 2 bases, and 6 bases stayed unmatched. CDR1 is MDHEN, CDR2 SYDVKM, per germline. The CDR3 loop spans 14 amino acids.

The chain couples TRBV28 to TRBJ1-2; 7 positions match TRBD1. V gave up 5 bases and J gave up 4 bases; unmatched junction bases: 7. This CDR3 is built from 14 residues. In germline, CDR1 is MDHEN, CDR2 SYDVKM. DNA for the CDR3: TGTGCCAGCAGTACGACAGGGATTCTCTATGGCTACACCTTC. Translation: CASSTTGILYGYTF.

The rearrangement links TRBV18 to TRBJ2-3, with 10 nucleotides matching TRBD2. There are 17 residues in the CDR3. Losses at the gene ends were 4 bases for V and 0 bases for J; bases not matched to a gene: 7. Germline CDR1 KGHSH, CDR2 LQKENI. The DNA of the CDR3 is TGTGCCAGCTCACTAGCGGGAGGCCCGATAAGCACAGATACGCAGTATTTT. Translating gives CASSLAGGPISTDTQYF.

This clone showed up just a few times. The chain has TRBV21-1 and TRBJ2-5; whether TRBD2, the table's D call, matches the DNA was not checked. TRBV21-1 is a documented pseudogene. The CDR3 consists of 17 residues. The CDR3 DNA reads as TGTGCCAGCAGCAATGGGCCGACTAGCGGGCGGCAAGAGACCCAGTACTTC. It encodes CASSNGPTSGRQETQYF.

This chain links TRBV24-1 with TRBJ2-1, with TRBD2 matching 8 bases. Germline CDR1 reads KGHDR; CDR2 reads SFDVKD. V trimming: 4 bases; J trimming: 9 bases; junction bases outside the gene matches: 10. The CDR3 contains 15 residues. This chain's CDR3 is CATSDSSSGSPEQFF. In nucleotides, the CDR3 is TGTGCCACCAGTGACAGTTCGAGCGGGAGTCCTGAGCAGTTCTTC.

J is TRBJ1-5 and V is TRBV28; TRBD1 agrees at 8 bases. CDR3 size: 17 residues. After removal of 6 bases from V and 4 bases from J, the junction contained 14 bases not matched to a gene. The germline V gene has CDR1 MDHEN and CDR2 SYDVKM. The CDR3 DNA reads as TGTGCCAGCAGGACATCCTCAGGGGGCACTTGGAATCAGCCCCAGCATTTT. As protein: CASRTSSGGTWNQPQHF. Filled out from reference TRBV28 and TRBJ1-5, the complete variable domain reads DVKVTQSSRYLVKRTGEKVFLECVQDMDHENMFWYRQDPGLGLRLIYFSYDVKMKEKGDIPEGYSVSREKKERFSLILESASTNQTSMYLCASRTSSGGTWNQPQHFGDGTRLSIL.

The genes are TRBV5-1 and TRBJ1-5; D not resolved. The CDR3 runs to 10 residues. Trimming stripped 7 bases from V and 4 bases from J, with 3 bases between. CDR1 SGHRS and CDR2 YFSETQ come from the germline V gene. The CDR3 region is CASPNQPQHF. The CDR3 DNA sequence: TGCGCCAGCCCGAATCAGCCCCAGCATTTT.

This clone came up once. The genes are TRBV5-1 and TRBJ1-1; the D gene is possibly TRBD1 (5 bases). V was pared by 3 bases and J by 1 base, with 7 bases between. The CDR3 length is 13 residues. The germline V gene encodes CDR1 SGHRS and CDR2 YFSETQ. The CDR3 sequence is CASSSGQNTEAFF. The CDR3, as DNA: TGCGCCAGCAGCTCCGGACAGAACACTGAAGCTTTCTTT.

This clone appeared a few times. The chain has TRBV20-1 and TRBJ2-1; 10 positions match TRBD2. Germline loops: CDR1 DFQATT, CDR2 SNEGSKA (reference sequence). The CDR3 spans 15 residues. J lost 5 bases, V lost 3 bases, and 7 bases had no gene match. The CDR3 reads CSASPGLAPNNEQFF. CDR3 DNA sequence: TGCAGTGCTAGTCCGGGACTAGCGCCGAACAATGAGCAGTTCTTC.

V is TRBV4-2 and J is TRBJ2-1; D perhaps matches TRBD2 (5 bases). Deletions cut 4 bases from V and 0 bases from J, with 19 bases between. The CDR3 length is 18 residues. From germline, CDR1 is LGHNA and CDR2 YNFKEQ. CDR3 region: CASSPYGEQRSSYNEQFF. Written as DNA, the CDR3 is TGTGCCAGCAGCCCGTACGGGGAGCAGCGGAGCTCCTACAATGAGCAGTTCTTC.

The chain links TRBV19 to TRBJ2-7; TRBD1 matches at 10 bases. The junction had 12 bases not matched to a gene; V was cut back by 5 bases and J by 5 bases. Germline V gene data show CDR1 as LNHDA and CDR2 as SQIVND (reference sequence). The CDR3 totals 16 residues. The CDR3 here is CASSSQSGTGDNEQYF. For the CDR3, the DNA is TGTGCCAGTAGTTCCCAATCCGGGACAGGGGACAACGAGCAGTACTTC.

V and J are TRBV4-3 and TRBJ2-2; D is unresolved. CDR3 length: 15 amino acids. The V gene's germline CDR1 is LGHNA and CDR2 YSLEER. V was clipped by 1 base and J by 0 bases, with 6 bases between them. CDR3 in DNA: TGCGCCAGCAGCCAAGGGTGGCCGAACACCGGGGAGCTGTTTTTT. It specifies CASSQGWPNTGELFF.

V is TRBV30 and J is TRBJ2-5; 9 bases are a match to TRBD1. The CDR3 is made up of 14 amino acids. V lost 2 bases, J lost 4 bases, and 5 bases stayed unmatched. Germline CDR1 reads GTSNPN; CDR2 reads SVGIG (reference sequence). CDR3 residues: CAWSLTGGTETQYF. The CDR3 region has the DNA TGTGCCTGGAGTTTGACAGGGGGAACAGAGACCCAGTACTTC.

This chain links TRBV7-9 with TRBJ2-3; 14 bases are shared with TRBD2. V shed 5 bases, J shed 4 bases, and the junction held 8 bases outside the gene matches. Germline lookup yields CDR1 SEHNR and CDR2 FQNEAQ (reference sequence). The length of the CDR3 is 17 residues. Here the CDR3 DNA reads TGTGCCAGCAGCCCGGGGACTAGCGGGAGTTGGGCAGATACGCAGTATTTT. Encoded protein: CASSPGTSGSWADTQYF.

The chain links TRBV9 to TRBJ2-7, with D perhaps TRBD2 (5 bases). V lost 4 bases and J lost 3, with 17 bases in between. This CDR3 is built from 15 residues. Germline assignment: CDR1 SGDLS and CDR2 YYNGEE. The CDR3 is CASSPQLVGVYEQYF. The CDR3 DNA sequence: TGTGCCAGCAGCCCACAGTTGGTGGGAGTCTACGAGCAGTACTTC.

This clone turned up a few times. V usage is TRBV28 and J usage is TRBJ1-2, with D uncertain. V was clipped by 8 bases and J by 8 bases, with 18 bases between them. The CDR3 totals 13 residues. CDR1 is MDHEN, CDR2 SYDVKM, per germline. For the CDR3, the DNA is TGTGCCAGCCGACGCGATTCTAGAAGCGGCTACACCTTC. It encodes CASRRDSRSGYTF.

In nucleotides, the CDR3 is TGTGCCAGCAGCCCCTGGGGGCAAGCGGGAGCGGCTGAGCAGTTCTTC. Its protein product is CASSPWGQAGAAEQFF. This chain uses TRBV4-2 with TRBJ2-1, with 8 bases identical to TRBD2. This CDR3 is 16 amino acids long. Germline V gene sequence: CDR1 LGHNA, CDR2 YNFKEQ. The V segment lost 4 bases and the J segment 9 bases; nucleotides outside the gene matches: 14.

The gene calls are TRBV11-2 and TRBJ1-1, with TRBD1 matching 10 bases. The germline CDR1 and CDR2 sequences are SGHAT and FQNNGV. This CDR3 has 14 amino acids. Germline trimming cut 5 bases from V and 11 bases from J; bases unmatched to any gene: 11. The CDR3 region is CASSRARTGGDAFF. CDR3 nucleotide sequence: TGTGCCAGCAGCCGCGCCCGGACAGGGGGGGATGCTTTCTTT. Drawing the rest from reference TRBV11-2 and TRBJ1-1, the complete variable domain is EAGVAQSPRYKIIEKRQSVAFWCNPISGHATLYWYQQILGQGPKLLIQFQNNGVVDDSQLPKDRFSAERLKGVDSTLKIQPAKLEDSAVYLCASSRARTGGDAFFGQGTRLTVV.

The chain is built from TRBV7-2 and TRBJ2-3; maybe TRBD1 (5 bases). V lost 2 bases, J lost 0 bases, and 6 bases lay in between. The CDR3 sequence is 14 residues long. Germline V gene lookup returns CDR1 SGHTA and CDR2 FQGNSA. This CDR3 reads CASSLQGSTDTQYF. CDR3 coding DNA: TGTGCCAGCAGCTTACAGGGAAGCACAGATACGCAGTATTTT.

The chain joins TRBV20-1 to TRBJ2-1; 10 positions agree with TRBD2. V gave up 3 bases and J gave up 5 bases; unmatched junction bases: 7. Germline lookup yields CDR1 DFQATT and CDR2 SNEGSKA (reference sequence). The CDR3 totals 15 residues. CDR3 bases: TGCAGTGCTAGTGGCCATGGACTAGCGGACAATGAGCAGTTCTTC. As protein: CSASGHGLADNEQFF.

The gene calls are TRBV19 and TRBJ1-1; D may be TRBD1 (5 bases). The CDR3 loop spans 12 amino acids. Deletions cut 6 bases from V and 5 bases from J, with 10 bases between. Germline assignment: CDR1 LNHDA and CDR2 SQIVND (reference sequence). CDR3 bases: TGTGCCAGTAGAGGGGACTGGACTGAAGCTTTCTTT. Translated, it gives CASRGDWTEAFF.

The CDR3 spells CASSLGTGPPYEQYF. In nucleotides, the CDR3 is TGTGCCAGCAGCTTAGGGACAGGGCCACCCTACGAGCAGTACTTC. The rearrangement links TRBV5-5 to TRBJ2-7, with 9 bases aligning to TRBD1. This CDR3 has 15 residues. Trimming removed 2 bases from V and 2 bases from J; junction bases left unmatched: 5. Germline lookup yields CDR1 SGHKS and CDR2 YYEKEE (reference sequence).